This T cell receptor beta chain was sequenced in a study of cytomegalovirus exposure and HLA in healthy donors. The CDR3 runs 15 residues. The V gene's germline CDR1 is SGHTA and CDR2 FQGTGA. Trimming at V came to 2 bases and at J to 2 bases, leaving 4 bases not matched to a gene. The table came from immunoSEQ multiplex PCR; TCRdb's copy has only in-frame clones and leaves some out. Altogether 200,000 to 250,000 clones are present, about 90% being singletons, with the ten largest covering around 12%. J is TRBJ2-5 and V is TRBV7-3, with TRBD1 matching over 8 bases. The sequence derives from a young man in good health and CMV-seropositive. The sequenced material came from PBMCs. CDR3: CASSLSGQGQETQYF. DNA of the CDR3: TGTGCCAGCAGCTTATCAGGACAGGGACAAGAGACCCAGTACTTC.